The 17 T cell receptor beta chains below come from one sample, sequenced in a study of CD8+ T cells in alopecia areata. It was cDNA, reverse transcribed from extracted RNA, that served as the sequencing template. Sequenced by immunoSEQ multiplex PCR; TCRdb stores in-frame clones only, minus some. The sample contains 150,000 to 200,000 clones, 55% of which appear only once. Sequencing input: CD4+ T cells sorted from blood. The source is a human donor in good health.

This chain uses TRBV9 with TRBJ2-1; TRBD1 agrees at 11 bases. V dropped 3 bases and J dropped 6; count of bases not matched to a gene: 8. Germline V gene sequence: CDR1 SGDLS, CDR2 YYNGEE. The length of the CDR3 is 16 residues. CDR3 sequence (DNA): TGTGCCAGCAGCGCCCACGGGACAGGGGGTGTCAATGAGCAGTTCTTC. This encodes CASSAHGTGGVNEQFF.

This clone has just a few counts. DNA for the CDR3: TGCAGCGTTGAAGAACGACCAGGCAGTGAGCAGTTCTTC. It translates to CSVEERPGSEQFF. This rearrangement joins TRBV29-1 to TRBJ2-1; D is unclear. The CDR3 has 13 amino acids. Per the germline V gene, CDR1 is SQVTM and CDR2 is ANQGSEA. Trimming left V 0 bases short and J 9 bases short, with 12 bases between.

In this sample, this clone turned up once. The chain uses TRBV30 and TRBJ2-7; 13 bases match TRBD2. There are 14 residues in the CDR3. CDR1 GTSNPN and CDR2 SVGIG come from the germline V gene (reference sequence). The V segment lost 3 bases and the J segment 6 bases; nucleotides outside the gene matches: 5. CDR3 protein: CAWRKLAGGGEQYF. The CDR3 DNA sequence: TGTGCCTGGAGGAAACTAGCGGGAGGGGGCGAGCAGTACTTC.

The sample holds a few counts of this clone. The gene calls are TRBV29-1 and TRBJ2-3; maybe TRBD2 (6 bases). V gave up 7 bases and J gave up 3 bases, with 14 bases separating them. The germline V gene has CDR1 SQVTM and CDR2 ANQGSEA. This CDR3 is built from 13 residues. CDR3 sequence (DNA): TGCAGCGGCGGGACTGATCGTACAGATACGCAGTATTTT. It yields the protein CSGGTDRTDTQYF.

The V call is TRBV30, the J call TRBJ2-5, with TRBD2 matching over 9 bases. The DNA matches TRBJ2-7 better at its end, which makes the J call doubtful. The CDR3 is made up of 14 amino acids. The germline V gene has CDR1 GTSNPN and CDR2 SVGIG (reference sequence). CDR3 nucleotides: TGTGCCTGGAGTAAGTCAGCGGGAGGAAACGAGCAGTACTTC. It translates to CAWSKSAGGNEQYF.

This clone was detected only a few times. The chain employs TRBV6-5 and TRBJ1-5; D remains ambiguous. The CDR3 loop spans 13 amino acids. Trimming cost V 6 bases and J 3 bases, with 9 bases left between them. The germline V gene has CDR1 MNHEY and CDR2 SVGAGI. The CDR3 sequence: CASSPDLNQPQHF. In DNA, the CDR3 is TGTGCCAGCAGCCCGGACCTCAATCAGCCCCAGCATTTT.

V is TRBV30 and J is TRBJ2-1; D remains unclear. Trimming shortened V by 2 bases and J by 8 bases, and 7 bases separated the two germline ends. The CDR3 has 11 amino acids. Germline CDR1 reads GTSNPN; CDR2 reads SVGIG (reference sequence). This chain's CDR3 is CAWSRYDEQFF. The CDR3 DNA reads TGTGCCTGGAGTCGCTATGATGAGCAGTTCTTC.

This clone was recorded many times. The V gene is TRBV5-6, the J gene TRBJ1-2; 8 positions match TRBD1. Germline CDR1 reads SGHDT; CDR2 reads YYEEEE. J was trimmed by 13 bases and V by 4 bases; bases with no gene match: 12. This CDR3 has 13 residues. The CDR3 protein is CASSTKDREECTF. CDR3 in DNA: TGTGCCAGCAGCACTAAGGACAGGGAGGAATGCACCTTC.

The chain is built from TRBV5-1 and TRBJ2-3; maybe TRBD2 (5 bases). Germline CDR1 reads SGHRS; CDR2 reads YFSETQ. The CDR3 consists of 16 residues. The V gene lost 2 bases and the J gene lost 3 bases, with 16 bases spanning the gap. CDR3 bases: TGCGCCAGCAGCTTCATCGACGCTAGCTATACAGATACGCAGTATTTT. It translates to CASSFIDASYTDTQYF. Drawing the rest from reference TRBV5-1 and TRBJ2-3, the complete variable domain is KAGVTQTPRYLIKTRGQQVTLSCSPISGHRSVSWYQQTPGQGLQFLFEYFSETQRNKGNFPGRFSGRQFSNSRSEMNVSTLELGDSALYLCASSFIDASYTDTQYFGPGTRLTVL.

This CDR3 is CATWGASGYTF. The CDR3 nucleotides read TGTGCCACGTGGGGGGCAAGTGGCTACACCTTC. This rearrangement joins TRBV27 to TRBJ1-2, with D possibly matching TRBD1 (6 bases). Trimming shortened V by 10 bases and J by 7 bases, and 13 bases separated the two germline ends. CDR3 size: 11 residues. Germline CDR1 and CDR2: MNHEY and SMNVEV (reference sequence).

This sequence joins TRBV29-1 and TRBJ2-5, with no clear D. The J call may be mistaken, given a closer DNA end match to TRBJ2-7. The CDR3 totals 11 residues. Per germline, CDR1 SQVTM and CDR2 ANQGSEA. CDR3 region: CSVDLGYEQYF. The CDR3 DNA reads as TGCAGCGTTGATTTGGGTTACGAGCAGTACTTC.

The rearrangement links TRBV18 to TRBJ2-7, with 10 bases identical to TRBD1. From germline, CDR1 is KGHSH and CDR2 LQKENI. V shed 3 bases, J shed 0 bases, and the junction held 14 bases outside the gene matches. The CDR3 spans 19 residues. The DNA for the CDR3 is TGTGCCAGCTCACCGCCCCGGGACAGGGGCTACAAGAGCTCCTACGAGCAGTACTTC. Translation: CASSPPRDRGYKSSYEQYF.

This chain links TRBV28 with TRBJ1-2, with 7 nucleotides matching TRBD1. Germline CDR1 is MDHEN and CDR2 is SYDVKM. Trimming took 6 bases from V and 8 from J; bases not matched to a gene: 12. CDR3 size: 14 residues. In DNA form, the CDR3 reads TGTGCCAGCAGCAGCGACAGGGAACGAAGCGGCTACACCTTC. It encodes CASSSDRERSGYTF.

The chain uses TRBV4-1 and TRBJ2-1, with D tentatively TRBD2 (6 bases). The germline CDR1 and CDR2 sequences are MGHRA and YSYEKL. Deletions cut 1 base from V and 8 bases from J, with 12 bases between. The CDR3 spans 14 residues. CDR3 in DNA: TGCGCCAGCAGCCAAGGGCTGCGGGACGATGAGCAGTTCTTC. This codes for CASSQGLRDDEQFF.

The chain combines TRBV6-6 with TRBJ2-2; 11 bases agree with TRBD2. Trimming removed 6 bases from V and 4 bases from J; junction bases left unmatched: 4. Germline CDR1 is MNHNY and CDR2 is SVGAGI (reference sequence). CDR3 length equals 15 residues. The CDR3 reads CASSNSGRATGELFF. The CDR3 nucleotides are TGTGCCAGCAGCAATAGCGGGAGGGCCACCGGGGAGCTGTTTTTT.

This clone was picked up many times. The chain is built from TRBV2 and TRBJ2-7; the D gene could be TRBD1 or TRBD2 (5 bases each). Germline V gives CDR1 SNHLY, CDR2 FYNNEI. The germline V and J ends were trimmed by 6 bases and 2 bases, with 8 bases remaining between them. The CDR3 loop spans 12 amino acids. The CDR3 is CASREDTYEQYF. The DNA for the CDR3 is TGTGCCAGCAGGGAGGACACCTACGAGCAGTACTTC.

The chain couples TRBV6-1 to TRBJ1-1, with no clear D. This CDR3 contains 15 residues. Germline V gene data show CDR1 as MNHNS and CDR2 as SASEGT. Deletions cut 0 bases from V and 1 base from J, with 9 bases between. The CDR3 here is CASSEARARNTEAFF. CDR3 DNA sequence: TGTGCCAGCAGTGAAGCGAGGGCCCGGAACACTGAAGCTTTCTTT.